The next 17 T cell receptor beta chains were all read from a single sample in a study of blood T cell repertoires in COVID-19 (dated by TCRdb to 2019 to 2021). Library construction relied on the immunoSEQ multiplex PCR assay. In its TCRdb copy, this immuneACCESS table keeps in-frame sequences only and misses some clones. Where compared with another copy, unresolved V genes explain less than half of these, and the others have no known cause. In all, the sample holds about 71,000 clones, and approximately 85% of those were seen once. The ten largest clones take up 5.1% of the sample. Sequencing input: peripheral blood. The origin of the receptors is a man older than 75 with acute or convalescent COVID-19.

The chain links TRBV19 to TRBJ2-7; 12 positions match TRBD2. V was clipped by 5 bases and J by 5 bases; unmatched bases: 16. Germline loops: CDR1 LNHDA, CDR2 SQIVND (reference sequence). This CDR3 is 18 amino acids long. The CDR3, as DNA: TGTGCCAGTAGTTCCCAACAGGGGGCGAGGACTAGCGGGAACGAGCAGTACTTC. The encoded protein is CASSSQQGARTSGNEQYF.

V gene TRBV6-1 combines with J gene TRBJ2-3, with D possibly TRBD1 on 7 matching bases. CDR3 length equals 16 residues. The germline V gene encodes CDR1 MNHNS and CDR2 SASEGT. V gave up 0 bases and J gave up 0 bases, with 10 bases separating them. The DNA for the CDR3 is TGTGCCAGCAGTGAAGCGGGGGGACAGAGCACAGATACGCAGTATTTT. Residues: CASSEAGGQSTDTQYF.

This clone appeared once. The genes are TRBV27 and TRBJ2-7; 12 bases map to TRBD1. Unmatched junction bases numbered 5, after V lost 2 bases and J lost 3 bases. The CDR3 totals 16 residues. CDR1 MNHEY and CDR2 SMNVEV come from the germline V gene (reference sequence). CDR3 DNA sequence: TGTGCCAGCAGTTTAAAGGGACAGGGGGCGTACTACGAGCAGTACTTC. Residues: CASSLKGQGAYYEQYF.

The chain employs TRBV24-1 and TRBJ2-2, with TRBD1 matching 10 bases. Germline V lookup: CDR1 KGHDR, CDR2 SFDVKD. Trimming at V came to 5 bases and at J to 4 bases, leaving 3 bases not matched to a gene. The CDR3 has 15 residues. The CDR3 DNA sequence: TGTGCCACCAGTGTCGACAGGGGGCGCACCGGGGAGCTGTTTTTT. Residues: CATSVDRGRTGELFF.

This clone was seen a handful of times. The rearrangement links TRBV3-1 (or the pseudogene TRBV3-2) to TRBJ1-3, with no clear D. V lost 6 bases and J lost 0, with 9 bases in between. This CDR3 has 14 amino acids. The germline CDR1 and CDR2 sequences are LGHDT and YNNKEL (reference sequence). CDR3 nucleotide sequence: TGTGCCAGCAGTCAGGAGGACTCTGGAAACACCATATATTTT. This codes for CASSQEDSGNTIYF.

This clone has more than one count but fewer than ten. The rearrangement uses TRBV25-1 and TRBJ2-1; 10 bases agree with TRBD2. This CDR3 comprises 15 residues. V lost 6 bases to trimming and J lost 8 bases; unmatched junction nucleotides: 10. CDR1 is MGHDK and CDR2 is SYGVNS in the germline V gene. The CDR3 here is CASSQSSGRSHEQFF. In DNA form, the CDR3 reads TGTGCCAGCAGCCAATCTAGCGGGAGATCCCATGAGCAGTTCTTC.

The CDR3 sequence is CASSLGQDYGYTF. CDR3 sequence (DNA): TGTGCCAGCAGCCTAGGACAGGACTATGGCTACACCTTC. The chain recombines TRBV7-6 with TRBJ1-2; 7 bases agree with TRBD1. V shed 5 bases and J 3 bases; nucleotides not matched to a gene: 3. The germline CDR1 and CDR2 sequences are SGHVS and FNYEAQ. The CDR3 runs 13 residues. Drawing the rest from reference TRBV7-6 and TRBJ1-2, the complete variable domain is GAGVSQSPRYKVTKRGQDVALRCDPISGHVSLYWYRQALGQGPEFLTYFNYEAQQDKSGLPNDRFSAERPEGSISTLTIQRTEQRDSAMYRCASSLGQDYGYTFGSGTRLTVV.

The gene calls are TRBV19 and TRBJ2-5; a weak D match, TRBD2 (6 bases). The CDR3 length is 15 residues. Trimming shortened V by 6 bases and J by 2 bases, and 16 bases separated the two germline ends. CDR1 and CDR2 (germline): LNHDA, SQIVND (reference sequence). CDR3 residues: CASSPLLAGQETQYF. CDR3 nucleotides: TGTGCCAGTAGCCCTTTACTTGCGGGGCAAGAGACCCAGTACTTC.

The sample holds a few counts of this clone. The chain is built from TRBV29-1 and TRBJ2-7, with D hard to call. Trimming pared 4 bases from V and 1 base from J, leaving 14 bases between. The CDR3 contains 14 residues. Germline V gene sequence: CDR1 SQVTM, CDR2 ANQGSEA. CDR3 protein: CSVVDTGSSYEQYF. The CDR3 nucleotides read TGCAGCGTTGTAGACACCGGGTCTTCCTACGAGCAGTACTTC.

The chain recombines TRBV7-7 with TRBJ2-5; D ambiguous. CDR1 is SSHAT, CDR2 FNYEAQ, per germline (reference sequence). The CDR3 sequence is 13 residues long. V was shortened by 3 bases and J by 4 bases, with 9 bases between the two germline ends. The CDR3 DNA follows: TGTGCCAGCAGCTTTAGCTCTACAGAGACCCAGTACTTC. Encoded protein: CASSFSSTETQYF.

This chain joins TRBV5-1 and TRBJ1-1; D uncertain. This CDR3 region has 14 residues. Germline V gene data show CDR1 as SGHRS and CDR2 as YFSETQ. V gave up 5 bases and J gave up 2 bases, with 13 bases separating them. The CDR3 protein is CASSFGPGNTEAFF. DNA of the CDR3: TGCGCCAGCAGTTTCGGTCCGGGAAACACTGAAGCTTTCTTT.

The V call is TRBV4-3, the J call TRBJ2-1; D may be TRBD1 (5 bases). CDR1 is LGHNA, CDR2 YSLEER, per germline. This CDR3 spans 15 amino acids. The V end was cut by 1 base, the J end by 8 bases, with 15 bases between. CDR3 in amino acids: CASSQAQTAWDEQFF. CDR3 in DNA: TGCGCCAGCAGCCAAGCCCAGACAGCTTGGGATGAGCAGTTCTTC.

The rearrangement links TRBV28 to TRBJ2-7; a possible D gene is TRBD2 (6 bases). The CDR3 contains 14 residues. With 5 bases removed from V and 3 bases from J, the gap between germline ends came to 14 bases. Germline CDR1 reads MDHEN; CDR2 reads SYDVKM. The CDR3 coding sequence is TGTGCCAGCAGTACCGACGGACTAATCTACGAGCAGTACTTC. Encoded protein: CASSTDGLIYEQYF.

The rearrangement links TRBV7-3 to TRBJ2-7, with D maybe TRBD1 (5 bases). This CDR3 region has 13 residues. Trimming left V 8 bases short and J 4 bases short, with 15 bases between. Germline CDR1 reads SGHTA; CDR2 reads FQGTGA. CDR3 coding DNA: TGTGCCAGCGGTAAGGGGCGTGGATACGAGCAGTACTTC. Amino acids: CASGKGRGYEQYF.

The chain uses TRBV18 and TRBJ2-5; 8 bases map to TRBD2. The CDR3 length is 15 residues. The germline CDR1 and CDR2 sequences are KGHSH and LQKENI. Trimming cost V 4 bases and J 4 bases; bases outside gene matches: 8. In DNA form, the CDR3 reads TGTGCCAGCTCACAGCCAGCGGGAGAGGCAGAGACCCAGTACTTC. This translates into CASSQPAGEAETQYF.

The CDR3 region has the DNA TGTGCCAGCTCCACCCCCCCGGGACAACTGGATAGCAATCAGCCCCAGCATTTT. It encodes CASSTPPGQLDSNQPQHF. The V gene is TRBV19, the J gene TRBJ1-5; maybe TRBD1 (6 bases). There are 18 residues in the CDR3. Germline V CDR1 and CDR2: LNHDA, SQIVND (reference sequence). V was trimmed by 9 bases and J by 0 bases, leaving 24 bases between them.

V is TRBV18 and J is TRBJ1-1; 7 bases are shared with TRBD1. V dropped 1 base and J dropped 4; count of bases not matched to a gene: 3. Germline CDR1 KGHSH, CDR2 LQKENI. CDR3 size: 14 residues. The CDR3 protein is CASSPQGAGTEAFF. Written as DNA, the CDR3 is TGTGCCAGCTCACCACAGGGGGCCGGCACTGAAGCTTTCTTT.